This TCR beta chain was obtained from a study of long-term antiretroviral therapy in people with HIV. At the survey level, the v3.0 immunoSEQ assay was run. The method was immunoSEQ multiplex PCR; TCRdb's version includes in-frame clones alone and lacks a portion of them. The profile shows 25,000 to 35,000 clones, just under 80% of them singletons. Study outcomes and limitations: Blood specimens, gathered between about 2003 and 2017, were possibly obtained under older ART regimens. HIV repertoires spanned narrower CDR3 length ranges than controls. No data on ART adherence, viral resistance or therapy changes.

Every one of the donors gave at least one pre-ART PBMC sample and at least two post-ART PBMC samples. Of note for this clone: The antigen is not known.

This CDR3 region has 14 residues. Germline CDR1 SEHNR, CDR2 FQNEAQ (reference sequence). V gave up 4 bases and J gave up 1 base, with 10 bases separating them. This receptor was identified in a man aged 18 to 29 with HIV. The sequences come from unsorted PBMCs, collected 1.5 years before starting antiretroviral therapy. The chain uses TRBV7-9 and TRBJ1-1; D unclear. The DNA of the CDR3 is TGTGCCAGCAGCTCTCACCACGCGAACACTGAAGCTTTCTTT. It is translated as CASSSHHANTEAFF.